This entry describes one TCR beta chain. Trimming removed 0 bases from V and 0 bases from J; junction bases left unmatched: 2. Germline lookup yields CDR1 SGHVS and CDR2 FQNEAQ. The CDR3 loop spans 17 amino acids. These data come from a study of blood T cell repertoires in COVID-19. Original methodology: Researchers report that nucleated cell counts were estimated from reference gene primer amplification. This table comes from immunoSEQ multiplex PCR, and its TCRdb copy is limited to in-frame clones, with some not included. V, J and clone size reflect that table, while D and trimming were determined from the DNA. Among around 56,000 clones, around four fifths were seen once, and the ten largest hold 11% to 15%.

This receptor was obtained from a woman in her 70s with acute or convalescent COVID-19. The rearrangement joins TRBV7-8 to TRBJ2-6, with 7 bases aligning to TRBD2. The source material was peripheral blood. CDR3 sequence reads: CASSLARGFSGANVLTF. Written as DNA, the CDR3 is TGTGCCAGCAGCTTAGCGCGGGGGTTCTCTGGGGCCAACGTCCTGACTTTC.